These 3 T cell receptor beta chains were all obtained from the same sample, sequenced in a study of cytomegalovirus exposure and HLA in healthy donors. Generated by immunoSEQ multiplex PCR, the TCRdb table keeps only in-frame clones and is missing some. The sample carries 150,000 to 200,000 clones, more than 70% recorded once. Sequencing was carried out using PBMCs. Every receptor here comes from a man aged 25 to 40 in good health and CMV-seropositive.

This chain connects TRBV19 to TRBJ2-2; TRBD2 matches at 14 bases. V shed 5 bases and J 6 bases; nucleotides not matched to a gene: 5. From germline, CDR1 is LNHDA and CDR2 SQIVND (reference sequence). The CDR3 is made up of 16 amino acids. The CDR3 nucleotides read TGTGCCAGTAGTCCGAGGACTAGCGGGGGGCCCGGGGAGCTGTTTTTT. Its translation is CASSPRTSGGPGELFF. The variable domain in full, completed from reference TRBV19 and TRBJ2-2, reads DGGITQSPKYLFRKEGQNVTLSCEQNLNHDAMYWYRQDPGQGLRLIYYSQIVNDFQKGDIAEGYSVSREKKESFPLTVTSAQKNPTAFYLCASSPRTSGGPGELFFGEGSRLTVL.

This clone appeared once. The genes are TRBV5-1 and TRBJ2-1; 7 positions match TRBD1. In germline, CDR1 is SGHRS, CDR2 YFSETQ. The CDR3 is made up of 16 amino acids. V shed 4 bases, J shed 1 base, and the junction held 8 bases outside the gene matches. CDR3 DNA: TGCGCCAGCAGCCTACTAACAGGGGCTTCCTACAATGAGCAGTTCTTC. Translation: CASSLLTGASYNEQFF.

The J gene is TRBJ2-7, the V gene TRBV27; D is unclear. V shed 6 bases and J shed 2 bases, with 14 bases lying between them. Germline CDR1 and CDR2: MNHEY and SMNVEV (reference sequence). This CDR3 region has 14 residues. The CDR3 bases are TGTGCCAGCAGATCAGACACGCTAACCTACGAGCAGTACTTC. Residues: CASRSDTLTYEQYF.